This T cell receptor (beta chain) came from a study of blood T cell repertoires in COVID-19. The wider study: Samples of COVID-19 (acute and convalescent) were obtained from the United States, Italy and Spain. T cells, B-cell-depleted T cells, or PBMCs supplied cDNA or gDNA.

Germline V lookup: CDR1 MDHEN, CDR2 SYDVKM. Trimming took 8 bases from V and 6 from J; bases not matched to a gene: 9. The CDR3 sequence is 15 residues long. Original processing methods: Estimated nucleated cell counts came from reference gene primer amplification. Sequenced by immunoSEQ multiplex PCR; TCRdb stores in-frame clones only, minus some. V, J and clone size are taken as reported in that table, and D and trimming were inferred from the DNA itself. The profile shows 19,000 or so clones, around 89% of them singletons. This sequence joins TRBV28 and TRBJ2-2; 10 nucleotides line up with TRBD2. The source is a man in his 70s with active COVID-19. The specimen sequenced was peripheral blood. The CDR3 spells CASYSSGRAAGELFF. The CDR3, as DNA: TGTGCCAGCTATAGCAGCGGGAGGGCCGCCGGGGAGCTGTTTTTT.